Listed below are T cell receptor beta chains from one sample, sequenced in a study of shared clonotypes between healthy human individuals. Generated by immunoSEQ multiplex PCR, the TCRdb table keeps only in-frame clones and is missing some. The sample carries roughly 2,000,000 clones, around 96% recorded once. Source material: naive CD8+ T cells sorted from blood. The source of these receptors is a man aged 18 to 29 in good health. Both conserved end residues are part of each CDR3. The order of the fields is clone size, V gene, J gene, D gene, CDR3 DNA, CDR3 protein. The D gene is left open where the match is weak. A row's size may be missing; if present it is once, few, many or a size class.

NA	TRBV4-3	TRBJ2-1	NA	TGCGCCAGCAGCCACCACAGGGTAGGATACAATGAGCAGTTCTTC	CASSHHRVGYNEQFF
NA	TRBV27	TRBJ2-7	NA	TGTGCCAGCAGTTTAAAAACAGGACCCGTCTCCGAGCAGTACTTC	CASSLKTGPVSEQYF
NA	TRBV10-1	TRBJ2-1	NA	TGCGCCAGCAGTGAGTTTCAGAGCTCCTACAATGAGCAGTTCTTC	CASSEFQSSYNEQFF
NA	TRBV29-1	TRBJ2-1	TRBD2	TGCAGCGTTGAGGGACTAGCCCACCTCTCCTACAATGAGCAGTTCTTC	CSVEGLAHLSYNEQFF
NA	TRBV6-1	TRBJ2-7	TRBD1	TGTGCCAGCAGTAGACCGGGACAGGGATTCTACGAGCAGTACTTC	CASSRPGQGFYEQYF
NA	TRBV2	TRBJ1-1	NA	TGTGCCAGCAGTGAAGCGCGGGGCGAGGTGAACACTGAAGCTTTCTTT	CASSEARGEVNTEAFF
NA	TRBV18	TRBJ2-5	TRBD2	TGTGCCAGCTCACCAAGCGGGGGACCGGGGTACTTC	CASSPSGGPGYF
NA	TRBV4-3	TRBJ1-1	NA	TGCGCCAGCAGCCAAGATAGTCCGCCAGTGAACACTGAAGCTTTCTTT	CASSQDSPPVNTEAFF
NA	TRBV7-6	TRBJ2-7	NA	TGTGCCAGCAGCTGGGGAGAAGGAGAGCAGTACTTC	CASSWGEGEQYF
NA	TRBV4-1	TRBJ2-7	TRBD1	TGCGCCAGCAGCCAGACAGGGGCGCAGAACGAGCAGTACTTC	CASSQTGAQNEQYF
NA	TRBV5-4	TRBJ2-7	NA	TGTGCCAGCAGCTTGGAATCTAGCAAGGACGAGCAGTACTTC	CASSLESSKDEQYF
few	TRBV19	TRBJ1-1	NA	TGTGCCAGTAGTTATACCACGAACACTGAAGCTTTCTTT	CASSYTTNTEAFF
NA	TRBV29-1	TRBJ2-3	TRBD2	TGCAGCGTTGAAGGTGGGGCTAGCGGGGGTTCAGATACGCAGTATTTT	CSVEGGASGGSDTQYF
NA	TRBV27	TRBJ2-7	NA	TGTGCCAGCAGTTTAATCCGGCCCAGAGGTTCGGACGAGCAGTACTTC	CASSLIRPRGSDEQYF
NA	TRBV6-5	TRBJ1-6	NA	TGTGCCAGCAGTTACTCCCTCCCACTGTGGTCACCCCTCCACTTT	CASSYSLPLWSPLHF
NA	TRBV5-4	TRBJ1-2	NA	TGTGCCAGCAGCTTCCAGGCAGACTATGGCTACACCTTC	CASSFQADYGYTF
NA	TRBV6-5	TRBJ2-7	TRBD2	TGTGCCAGCAGTTTTCTATTTAGCGGGAAGGGCTACGAGCAGTACTTC	CASSFLFSGKGYEQYF
NA	TRBV27	TRBJ1-2	NA	TGTGCCAGCAGTTCCTCCGGGGGGAGAGGCTATGGCTACACCTTC	CASSSSGGRGYGYTF